Listed below are T cell receptor beta chains from one sample, sequenced in a study of blood T cell repertoires in COVID-19. Assay: immunoSEQ multiplex PCR; the TCRdb copy retains only in-frame clones and omits some. The table records tens of thousands of clones, 80% to 95% of them present only once. Source material: peripheral blood. The receptors stem from a man between 60 and 75 years old with acute or convalescent COVID-19. Both conserved end residues are part of each CDR3. D genes are given only for firm matches. Only some rows state a clone size, as once, few, many or a class for expanded clones.

CDR3 | DNA | size | J | V | D
CASSMDRGYQETQYF | TGTGCCAGCAGCATGGACAGGGGGTACCAAGAGACCCAGTACTTC | - | TRBJ2-5 | TRBV7-2 | TRBD1
CASSAVAVPNTGELFF | TGTGCCAGCAGCGCCGTAGCGGTCCCGAACACCGGGGAGCTGTTTTTT | - | TRBJ2-2 | TRBV7-3 | -
CATQTTGVEQYF | TGTGCCACACAAACTACAGGGGTCGAGCAGTACTTC | - | TRBJ2-7 | TRBV10-3 | TRBD1
CASSALGGQRMNTEAFF | TGTGCCAGCAGTGCCTTGGGGGGACAGCGAATGAACACTGAAGCTTTCTTT | - | TRBJ1-1 | TRBV28 | TRBD1
CASSLALAGGHQYF | TGTGCCAGCAGCTTAGCTTTAGCGGGAGGTCATCAGTACTTC | - | TRBJ2-5 | TRBV7-2 | TRBD2
CAWTSGNSGANVLTF | TGTGCCTGGACGTCGGGGAACTCTGGGGCCAACGTCCTGACTTTC | - | TRBJ2-6 | TRBV30 | -
CSVELAGYNEQFF | TGCAGCGTTGAACTAGCGGGCTACAATGAGCAGTTCTTC | - | TRBJ2-1 | TRBV29-1 | TRBD2
CASSRDRGSPLHF | TGTGCCAGCAGCCGGGACAGGGGATCACCCCTCCACTTT | - | TRBJ1-6 | TRBV7-3 | TRBD1
CATSDFGLAGGFEQFF | TGTGCCACCAGTGATTTCGGGCTAGCGGGAGGATTTGAGCAGTTCTTC | - | TRBJ2-1 | TRBV24-1 | TRBD2
CASSQVALNTGELFF | TGTGCCAGCAGCCAAGTCGCACTTAACACCGGGGAGCTGTTTTTT | - | TRBJ2-2 | TRBV4-2 | -
CSAYSNEQFF | TGCAGTGCTTACTCGAATGAGCAGTTCTTC | - | TRBJ2-1 | TRBV20-1 | -
CASSQGRLSAAYEQYF | TGTGCCAGCAGCCAGGGCAGACTAAGCGCAGCCTACGAGCAGTACTTC | - | TRBJ2-7 | TRBV14 | -
CASSIPSGRTGELFF | TGTGCCAGCAGTATTCCTAGCGGGAGGACCGGGGAGCTGTTTTTT | - | TRBJ2-2 | TRBV28 | TRBD2
CASSARQGVYEQYF | TGCGCCAGCAGCGCGCGACAAGGGGTGTACGAGCAGTACTTC | - | TRBJ2-7 | TRBV5-1 | -
CASSLSQGDEQYF | TGTGCCAGCAGCTTAAGCCAGGGGGACGAGCAGTACTTC | once | TRBJ2-7 | TRBV7-3 | TRBD1
CASSLEQGSYNEQFF | TGTGCCAGCAGCTTAGAGCAGGGTTCCTACAATGAGCAGTTCTTC | - | TRBJ2-1 | TRBV11-2 | -
CASSPTSGVSYNEQFF | TGTGCCAGCTCACCAACTAGCGGGGTATCCTACAATGAGCAGTTCTTC | - | TRBJ2-1 | TRBV18 | TRBD2